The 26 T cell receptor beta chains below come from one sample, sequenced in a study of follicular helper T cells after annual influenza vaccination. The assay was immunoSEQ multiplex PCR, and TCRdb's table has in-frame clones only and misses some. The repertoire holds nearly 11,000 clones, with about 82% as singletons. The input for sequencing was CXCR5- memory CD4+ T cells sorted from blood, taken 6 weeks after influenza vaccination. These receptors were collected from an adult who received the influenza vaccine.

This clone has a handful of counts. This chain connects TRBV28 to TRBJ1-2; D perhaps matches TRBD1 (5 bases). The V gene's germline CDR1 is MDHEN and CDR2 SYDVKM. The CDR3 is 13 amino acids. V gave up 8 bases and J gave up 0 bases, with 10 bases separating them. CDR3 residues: CASLGAANYGYTF. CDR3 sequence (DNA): TGTGCCAGCCTTGGGGCTGCTAACTATGGCTACACCTTC.

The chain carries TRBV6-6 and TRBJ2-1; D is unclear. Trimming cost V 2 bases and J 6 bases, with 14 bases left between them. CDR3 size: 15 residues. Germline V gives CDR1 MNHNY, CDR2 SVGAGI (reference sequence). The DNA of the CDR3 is TGTGCCAGCAGTTACAGAGCAATCAACCCCAATGAGCAGTTCTTC. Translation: CASSYRAINPNEQFF.

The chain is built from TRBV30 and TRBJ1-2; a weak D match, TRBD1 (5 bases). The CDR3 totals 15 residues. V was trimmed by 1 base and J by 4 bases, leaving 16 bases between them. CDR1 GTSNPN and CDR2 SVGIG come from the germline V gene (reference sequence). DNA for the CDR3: TGTGCCTGGAGTGGTCAGGGAGGCCGAAGCTATGGCTACACCTTC. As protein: CAWSGQGGRSYGYTF.

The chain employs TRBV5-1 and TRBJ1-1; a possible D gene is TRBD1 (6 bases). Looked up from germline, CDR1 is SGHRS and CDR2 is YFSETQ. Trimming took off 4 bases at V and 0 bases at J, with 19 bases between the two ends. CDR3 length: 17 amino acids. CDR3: CASSPNIGGSLNTEAFF. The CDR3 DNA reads TGCGCCAGCAGCCCTAACATTGGGGGCAGCCTGAACACTGAAGCTTTCTTT.

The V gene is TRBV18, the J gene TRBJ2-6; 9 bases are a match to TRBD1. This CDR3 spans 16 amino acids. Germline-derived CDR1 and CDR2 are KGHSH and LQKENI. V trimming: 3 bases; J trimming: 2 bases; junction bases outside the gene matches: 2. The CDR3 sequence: CASSPWTGAGANVLTF. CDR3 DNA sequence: TGTGCCAGCTCACCCTGGACAGGGGCTGGGGCCAACGTCCTGACTTTC.

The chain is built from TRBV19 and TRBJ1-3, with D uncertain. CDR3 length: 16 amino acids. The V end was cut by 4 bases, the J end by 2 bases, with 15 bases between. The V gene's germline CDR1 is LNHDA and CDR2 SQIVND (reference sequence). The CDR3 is CASSSQRDWTGNTIYF. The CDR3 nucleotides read TGTGCCAGTAGTAGCCAACGAGACTGGACTGGAAACACCATATATTTT.

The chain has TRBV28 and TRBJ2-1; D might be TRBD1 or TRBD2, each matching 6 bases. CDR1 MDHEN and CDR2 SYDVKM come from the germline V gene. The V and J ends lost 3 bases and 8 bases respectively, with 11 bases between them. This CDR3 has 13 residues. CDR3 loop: CASSLGGRDEQFF. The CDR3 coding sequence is TGTGCCAGCAGTTTGGGGGGCCGGGATGAGCAGTTCTTC. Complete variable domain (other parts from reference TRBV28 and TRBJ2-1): DVKVTQSSRYLVKRTGEKVFLECVQDMDHENMFWYRQDPGLGLRLIYFSYDVKMKEKGDIPEGYSVSREKKERFSLILESASTNQTSMYLCASSLGGRDEQFFGPGTRLTVL.

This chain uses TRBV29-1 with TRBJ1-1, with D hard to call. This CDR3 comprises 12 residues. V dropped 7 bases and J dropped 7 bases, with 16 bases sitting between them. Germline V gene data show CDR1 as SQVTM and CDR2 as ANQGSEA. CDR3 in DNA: TGCAGCGCCCGAAGGGTAGGGAGTGAAGCTTTCTTT. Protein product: CSARRVGSEAFF. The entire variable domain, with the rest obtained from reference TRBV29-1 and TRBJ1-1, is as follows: SAVISQKPSRDICQRGTSLTIQCQVDSQVTMMFWYRQQPGQSLTLIATANQGSEATYESGFVIDKFPISRPNLTFSTLTVSNMSPEDSSIYLCSARRVGSEAFFGQGTRLTVV.

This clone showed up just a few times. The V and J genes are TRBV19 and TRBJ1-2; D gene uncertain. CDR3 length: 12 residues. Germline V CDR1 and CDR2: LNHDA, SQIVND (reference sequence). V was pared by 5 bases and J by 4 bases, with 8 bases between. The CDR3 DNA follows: TGTGCCAGTAGTCCAGGCAGCTATGGCTACACCTTC. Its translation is CASSPGSYGYTF.

DNA of the CDR3: TGTGCCAGCAGCAAGGACAGGGGGCAAGCTTTCTTT. It codes for CASSKDRGQAFF. The V and J genes are TRBV7-2 and TRBJ1-1, with TRBD1 matching over 11 bases. V lost 5 bases, J lost 9 bases, and 2 bases stayed unmatched. The CDR3 is 12 residues long. Germline loops: CDR1 SGHTA, CDR2 FQGNSA.

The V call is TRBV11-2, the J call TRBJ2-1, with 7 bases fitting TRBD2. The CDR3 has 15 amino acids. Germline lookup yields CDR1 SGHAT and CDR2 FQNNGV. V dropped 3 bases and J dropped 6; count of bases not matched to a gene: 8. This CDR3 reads CASSLGGRPSNEQFF. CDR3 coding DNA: TGTGCCAGCAGCTTGGGGGGGAGACCCAGCAATGAGCAGTTCTTC. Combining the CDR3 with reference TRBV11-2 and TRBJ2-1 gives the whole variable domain EAGVAQSPRYKIIEKRQSVAFWCNPISGHATLYWYQQILGQGPKLLIQFQNNGVVDDSQLPKDRFSAERLKGVDSTLKIQPAKLEDSAVYLCASSLGGRPSNEQFFGPGTRLTVL.

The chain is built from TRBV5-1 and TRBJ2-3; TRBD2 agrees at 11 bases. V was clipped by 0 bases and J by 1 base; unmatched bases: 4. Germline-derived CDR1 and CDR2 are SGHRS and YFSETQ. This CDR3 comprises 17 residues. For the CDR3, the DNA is TGCGCCAGCAGCTTGGCTCTAGCGGGAGGAGGCACAGATACGCAGTATTTT. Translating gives CASSLALAGGGTDTQYF.

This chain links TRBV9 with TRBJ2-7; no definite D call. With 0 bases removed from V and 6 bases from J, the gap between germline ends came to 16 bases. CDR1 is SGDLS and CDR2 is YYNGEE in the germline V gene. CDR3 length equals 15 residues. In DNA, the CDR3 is TGTGCCAGCAGCGTAGTGTCGGTACCGCCGGTCGAGCAGTACTTC. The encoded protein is CASSVVSVPPVEQYF.

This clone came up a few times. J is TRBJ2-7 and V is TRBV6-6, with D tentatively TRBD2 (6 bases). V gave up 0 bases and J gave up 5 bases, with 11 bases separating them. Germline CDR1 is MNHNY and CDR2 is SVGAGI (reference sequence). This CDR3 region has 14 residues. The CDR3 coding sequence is TGTGCCAGCAGTTACTCGCCCGGGAGAGACGAGCAGTACTTC. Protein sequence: CASSYSPGRDEQYF.

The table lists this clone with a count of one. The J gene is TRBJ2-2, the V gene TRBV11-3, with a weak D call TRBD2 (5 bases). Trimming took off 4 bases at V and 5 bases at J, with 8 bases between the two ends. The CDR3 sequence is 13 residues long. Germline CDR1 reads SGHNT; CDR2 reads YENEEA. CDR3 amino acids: CASSSTRTGELFF. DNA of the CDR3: TGTGCCAGCAGCTCCACTAGAACCGGGGAGCTGTTTTTT. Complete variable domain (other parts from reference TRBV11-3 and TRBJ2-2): EAGVVQSPRYKIIEKKQPVAFWCNPISGHNTLYWYLQNLGQGPELLIRYENEEAVDDSQLPKDRFSAERLKGVDSTLKIQPAELGDSAVYLCASSSTRTGELFFGEGSRLTVL.

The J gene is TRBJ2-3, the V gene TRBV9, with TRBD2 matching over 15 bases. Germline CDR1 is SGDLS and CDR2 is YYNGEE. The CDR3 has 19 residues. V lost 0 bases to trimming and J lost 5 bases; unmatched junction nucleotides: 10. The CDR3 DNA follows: TGTGCCAGCAGCGTAGGGACTAGCGGGGGGGCAACCTCCCAAGATACGCAGTATTTT. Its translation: CASSVGTSGGATSQDTQYF.

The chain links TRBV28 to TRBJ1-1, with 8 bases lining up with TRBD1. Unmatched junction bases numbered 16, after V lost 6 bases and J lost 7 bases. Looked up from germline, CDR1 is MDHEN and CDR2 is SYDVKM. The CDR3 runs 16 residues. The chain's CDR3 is CASSPIPGTGGGEAFF. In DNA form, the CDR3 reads TGTGCCAGCAGCCCAATTCCGGGGACAGGAGGAGGTGAAGCTTTCTTT.

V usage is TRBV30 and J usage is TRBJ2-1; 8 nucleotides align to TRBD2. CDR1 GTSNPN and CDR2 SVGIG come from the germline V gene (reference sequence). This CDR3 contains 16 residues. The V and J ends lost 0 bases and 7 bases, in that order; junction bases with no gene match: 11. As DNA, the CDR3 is TGTGCCTGGAGTGTACTGCTCCTGGCTAGCGGGAATGAGCAGTTCTTC. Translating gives CAWSVLLLASGNEQFF.

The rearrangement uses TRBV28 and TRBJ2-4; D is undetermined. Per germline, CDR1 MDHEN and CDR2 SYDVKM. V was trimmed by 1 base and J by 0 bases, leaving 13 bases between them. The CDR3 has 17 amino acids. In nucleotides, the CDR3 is TGTGCCAGCAGTTTATTGGGCGGAACCCGAGCCAAAAACATTCAGTACTTC. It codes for CASSLLGGTRAKNIQYF.

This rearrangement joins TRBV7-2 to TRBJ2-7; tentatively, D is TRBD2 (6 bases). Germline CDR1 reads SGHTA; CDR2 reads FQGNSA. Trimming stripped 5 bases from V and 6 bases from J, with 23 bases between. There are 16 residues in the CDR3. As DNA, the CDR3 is TGTGCCAGCAGCCCGTCGGCTCGGAGGGGAGAAGGCGAGCAGTACTTC. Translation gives CASSPSARRGEGEQYF.

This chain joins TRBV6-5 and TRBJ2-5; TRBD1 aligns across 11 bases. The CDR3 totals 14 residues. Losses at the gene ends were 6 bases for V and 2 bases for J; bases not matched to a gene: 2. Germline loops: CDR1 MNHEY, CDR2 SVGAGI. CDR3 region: CASSRDRGQETQYF. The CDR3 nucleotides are TGTGCCAGCAGCCGGGACAGGGGGCAAGAGACCCAGTACTTC.

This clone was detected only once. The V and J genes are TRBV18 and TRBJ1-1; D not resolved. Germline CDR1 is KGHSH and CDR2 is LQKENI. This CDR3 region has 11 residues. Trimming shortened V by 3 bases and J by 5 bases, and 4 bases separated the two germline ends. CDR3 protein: CASSPGTEAFF. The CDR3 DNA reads TGTGCCAGCTCACCGGGGACTGAAGCTTTCTTT.

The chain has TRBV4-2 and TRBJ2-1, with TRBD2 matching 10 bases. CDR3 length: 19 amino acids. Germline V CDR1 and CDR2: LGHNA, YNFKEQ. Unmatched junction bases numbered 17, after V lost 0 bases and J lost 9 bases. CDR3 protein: CASSQDSGFGASGSREQFF. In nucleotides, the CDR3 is TGTGCCAGCAGCCAAGATTCGGGGTTCGGGGCTAGCGGGAGTCGTGAGCAGTTCTTC.

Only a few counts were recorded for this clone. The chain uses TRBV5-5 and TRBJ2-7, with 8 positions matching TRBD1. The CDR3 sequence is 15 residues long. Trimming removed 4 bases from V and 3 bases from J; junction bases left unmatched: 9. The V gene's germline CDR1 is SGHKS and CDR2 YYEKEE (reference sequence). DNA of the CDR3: TGTGCCAGCAGCGAAGTTGGACAGGGCGGCTACGAGCAGTACTTC. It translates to CASSEVGQGGYEQYF.

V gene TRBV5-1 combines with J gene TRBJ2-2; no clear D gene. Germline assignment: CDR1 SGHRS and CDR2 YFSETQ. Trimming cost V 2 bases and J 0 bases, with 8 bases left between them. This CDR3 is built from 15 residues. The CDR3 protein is CASSFGRSNTGELFF. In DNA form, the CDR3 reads TGCGCCAGCAGCTTTGGCAGGTCGAACACCGGGGAGCTGTTTTTT.

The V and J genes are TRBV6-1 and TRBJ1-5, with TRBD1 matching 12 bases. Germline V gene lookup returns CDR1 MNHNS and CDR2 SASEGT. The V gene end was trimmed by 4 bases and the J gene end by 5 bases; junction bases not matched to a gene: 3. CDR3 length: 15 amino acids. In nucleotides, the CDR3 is TGTGCCAGCAGTGTGGGACAGGGGGCGGATCAGCCCCAGCATTTT. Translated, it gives CASSVGQGADQPQHF.